The 14 T cell receptor beta chains reported below all come from one sample, sequenced in a study of blood T cell repertoires in COVID-19 (dated by TCRdb to about 2020). Receptor amplification or capture employed the immunoSEQ multiplex PCR assay. Entries here come from immuneACCESS through TCRdb and include only in-frame sequences with V and J called. Some clones fail to appear in such tables; in the studies checked, an unresolved V gene covers under half of the shortfall, and the cause of the remainder is unknown. For this sample the table gives 250,000 to 350,000 clones, of which about 88% were detected only once. About 11% of the sample comes from the top ten. Sequenced input: peripheral blood. Receptor source: a woman in her 30s with COVID-19, enrolled during active disease.

The chain uses TRBV7-2 and TRBJ2-1; 8 bases fit TRBD2. The V and J ends lost 8 bases and 4 bases, in that order; junction bases with no gene match: 7. The CDR3 spans 14 residues. Germline V gene sequence: CDR1 SGHTA, CDR2 FQGNSA. The CDR3 bases are TGTGCCAGCCTCGGCGGGGGGCAATACAATGAGCAGTTCTTC. It codes for CASLGGGQYNEQFF.

This clone showed up just a few times. The gene calls are TRBV19 and TRBJ2-2; D might be TRBD1 (6 bases). The CDR3 is 13 residues long. Trimming cost V 4 bases and J 3 bases, with 6 bases left between them. The V gene's germline CDR1 is LNHDA and CDR2 SQIVND (reference sequence). This CDR3 reads CASSNRDTGELFF. The CDR3 bases are TGTGCCAGTAGTAACAGGGACACCGGGGAGCTGTTTTTT. Supplemented by reference TRBV19 and TRBJ2-2, the full variable domain reads DGGITQSPKYLFRKEGQNVTLSCEQNLNHDAMYWYRQDPGQGLRLIYYSQIVNDFQKGDIAEGYSVSREKKESFPLTVTSAQKNPTAFYLCASSNRDTGELFFGEGSRLTVL.

This rearrangement joins TRBV9 to TRBJ1-3; 9 positions agree with TRBD1. CDR3 size: 15 residues. The germline gives CDR1 SGDLS, CDR2 YYNGEE. V was pared by 3 bases and J by 4 bases, with 5 bases of the junction left unmatched. In DNA form, the CDR3 reads TGTGCCAGCAGCGAGCACAGGGGGCAGGGAAACACCATATATTTT. Protein product: CASSEHRGQGNTIYF.

The chain recombines TRBV5-4 with TRBJ1-3; D might be TRBD1 (5 bases). Germline V gene lookup returns CDR1 SGHNT and CDR2 YYREEE (reference sequence). Trimming took 1 base from V and 1 from J, leaving 9 bases between them. CDR3 size: 15 residues. The CDR3 spells CASSLRGGSGNTIYF. As DNA, the CDR3 is TGTGCCAGCAGCTTGAGGGGTGGATCTGGAAACACCATATATTTT.

This clone was counted a few times. V gene TRBV5-1 combines with J gene TRBJ2-3; D is possibly TRBD1 (5 bases). CDR1 is SGHRS, CDR2 YFSETQ, per germline. The CDR3 runs 14 residues. The V gene lost 0 bases and the J gene lost 4 bases, with 9 bases spanning the gap. The CDR3 region is CASSLEGRADTQYF. Written as DNA, the CDR3 is TGCGCCAGCAGCTTGGAGGGCAGGGCAGATACGCAGTATTTT.

The chain links TRBV7-2 to TRBJ2-7; the D gene is possibly TRBD2 (5 bases). CDR1 and CDR2 (germline): SGHTA, FQGNSA. Trimming removed 0 bases from V and 6 bases from J, with 9 bases in between. This CDR3 comprises 13 residues. The CDR3 reads CASSLALEVEQYF. In DNA, the CDR3 is TGTGCCAGCAGCTTAGCGTTGGAGGTCGAGCAGTACTTC.

The chain links TRBV11-3 to TRBJ2-2, with 10 bases identical to TRBD1. CDR3 size: 15 residues. Germline CDR1 SGHNT, CDR2 YENEEA. The V gene end was trimmed by 5 bases and the J gene end by 6 bases; junction bases not matched to a gene: 6. CDR3 residues: CASSPTGGNPGELFF. The CDR3 nucleotides read TGTGCCAGCAGCCCGACAGGGGGCAATCCCGGGGAGCTGTTTTTT.

CDR3 loop: CASSPGLSNTGELFF. CDR3 sequence (DNA): TGTGCCAGCAGCCCGGGACTATCGAACACCGGGGAGCTGTTTTTT. The chain links TRBV11-3 to TRBJ2-2, with 7 bases matching TRBD2. CDR1 is SGHNT, CDR2 YENEEA, per germline. The CDR3 spans 15 residues. V shed 5 bases, J shed 0 bases, and the junction held 3 bases outside the gene matches.

This chain uses TRBV27 with TRBJ2-5; TRBD2 matches 10 bases. The CDR3 runs to 14 residues. The V segment lost 8 bases and the J segment 5 bases; nucleotides outside the gene matches: 8. CDR1 MNHEY and CDR2 SMNVEV come from the germline V gene (reference sequence). Here the CDR3 reads CASAWGSGGETQYF. The CDR3 DNA follows: TGTGCCAGCGCCTGGGGTAGCGGGGGGGAGACCCAGTACTTC.

The J gene is TRBJ2-7, the V gene TRBV9, with 7 bases fitting TRBD1. After removal of 4 bases from V and 7 bases from J, the junction contained 8 bases not matched to a gene. This CDR3 is built from 13 residues. CDR1 is SGDLS and CDR2 is YYNGEE in the germline V gene. As DNA, the CDR3 is TGTGCCAGCAGCATCGACAGGGTGGGGGAGCAGTACTTC. Protein product: CASSIDRVGEQYF.

The chain has TRBV5-1 and TRBJ2-1; 10 positions agree with TRBD2. The CDR3 is 17 amino acids. Germline CDR1 is SGHRS and CDR2 is YFSETQ. J gave up 3 bases and V 4 bases, and 10 bases lay outside the gene matches. CDR3 sequence (DNA): TGCGCCAGCAGCCCGGGCCTTCTAGCGGGAGTCTACAATGAGCAGTTCTTC. Protein sequence: CASSPGLLAGVYNEQFF.

This chain links TRBV6-5 with TRBJ2-7; possible D gene TRBD2, 7 bases. Trimming left V 6 bases short and J 9 bases short, with 15 bases between. Germline CDR1 MNHEY, CDR2 SVGAGI. The CDR3 is made up of 12 amino acids. The CDR3 region is CASSHRGGGQYF. The CDR3 DNA follows: TGTGCCAGCAGCCATAGAGGGGGGGGGCAGTACTTC.

The genes are TRBV24-1 and TRBJ2-2; D unresolved. CDR3 length: 18 residues. Trimming stripped 2 bases from V and 0 bases from J, with 15 bases between. Germline-derived CDR1 and CDR2 are KGHDR and SFDVKD. CDR3 bases: TGTGCCACCAGTGATTATCGTGGAAGGAGATCGAACACCGGGGAGCTGTTTTTT. Translated, it gives CATSDYRGRRSNTGELFF.

V usage is TRBV6-6 and J usage is TRBJ1-1; D is possibly TRBD1 (5 bases). The CDR3 runs to 14 residues. The V end lost 5 bases, the J end lost 4 bases, and 14 bases lay between the germline ends. Per germline, CDR1 MNHNY and CDR2 SVGAGI (reference sequence). The CDR3 nucleotides are TGTGCCAGCAGTCCATCTGGGGGGGTCACTGAAGCTTTCTTT. As protein: CASSPSGGVTEAFF.